This TCR beta chain was captured by sequencing in a study of T-cell memory formation after mild COVID-19. This clonotype was counted only a few times. The antigen remains undetermined. Broader study findings: Cross-reactive memory seemingly joined, as some responding clones were found in pre-infection memory.

The CDR3 totals 14 residues. Trimming removed 3 bases at V and 2 bases at J, with 11 bases between. Germline lookup yields CDR1 MNHEY and CDR2 SMNVEV (reference sequence). From the 5' RACE reads, TCRdb called clonotypes with MiXCR, one entry per CDR3 protein. The sample holds 90,000 to 120,000 distinct CDR3 sequences, approximately 10% seen once. The sequencing sample was made of PBMCs or a T cell subset sorted from them (not recorded which). The V and J genes are TRBV27 and TRBJ2-7, with D possibly TRBD1 on 5 matching bases. The receptor was derived from a man aged 18 to 35 who had mild COVID-19 (a few samples of this study predate the infection). Cell type and time point are not known. CDR3 sequence reads: CASSFGADTYEQYF. The CDR3 DNA is TGTGCCAGCAGTTTTGGGGCAGACACCTACGAGCAGTACTTC.